This T cell receptor beta chain was observed in a study of control samples from healthy donors and cancer patients. The junction had 2 bases not matched to a gene; V was cut back by 0 bases and J by 2 bases. The CDR3 has 14 residues. Germline V gene lookup returns CDR1 SGDLS and CDR2 YYNGEE. Generated by immunoSEQ multiplex PCR, the TCRdb table keeps only in-frame clones and is missing some. The sample yields roughly 25,000 clones, about nine tenths seen once. The sample consisted of PBMCs. The TCR sequence derives from a man in his fifties or sixties with lung cancer. The chain links TRBV9 to TRBJ2-7; TRBD1 matches 7 bases. The DNA of the CDR3 is TGTGCCAGCAGCGTAGGGCAGGGGGCCTACGAGCAGTACTTC. Translation gives CASSVGQGAYEQYF.